This T cell receptor (beta chain) was found in a study of blood T cell repertoires in COVID-19. Sequenced by immunoSEQ multiplex PCR; TCRdb stores in-frame clones only, minus some. Among approximately 210,000 clones listed, roughly four fifths were seen once. Trimming at V came to 3 bases and at J to 6 bases, leaving 13 bases not matched to a gene. Per the germline V gene, CDR1 is KGHDR and CDR2 is SFDVKD. The CDR3 extends over 18 amino acids. The receptor's source is a woman aged 40 to 50 with acute or convalescent COVID-19. The chain links TRBV24-1 to TRBJ2-1; 10 bases match TRBD2. The specimen sequenced was peripheral blood. CDR3 loop: CATSDPYSTSGRGNEQFF. Here the CDR3 DNA reads TGTGCCACCAGTGATCCATACTCGACTAGCGGGCGTGGCAATGAGCAGTTCTTC.